This TCR beta chain was captured in a study of blood T cells in healthy people across ages. The study's findings and limits: Older age went with lower TCR beta diversity per million T cells, in a roughly linear way.

Peripheral blood, around 10 milliliters per donor, was collected. As concerns this clonotype: Antigen specificity is unknown.

Using a J-beta primer mix together with a sample-barcoded 5' primer, a second PCR was run for about 6 to 12 cycles. TCRdb redid the calling of the 5' RACE reads with MiXCR, one entry per CDR3 protein. The sample consists of about 600,000 distinct CDR3 sequences, around 48% of them appearing once. V lost 4 bases and J 2 bases, leaving 12 bases between the germline ends. Germline-derived CDR1 and CDR2 are SGHRS and YFSETQ. CDR3 size: 14 residues. The clonotype originates from a man older than 75 in good health. The sequencing sample was made of blood. The chain employs TRBV5-1 and TRBJ1-1; maybe TRBD1 (6 bases). The DNA of the CDR3 is TGCGCCAGCAGCGTCCGACAGGCTAACACTGAAGCTTTCTTT. This codes for CASSVRQANTEAFF.